This TCR beta chain was identified during a study of T cells after yellow fever vaccination. Overall study context: Preparation of the low-cell-number fractions used SMART-Seq v4 Ultra Low Input. Whole-study findings and limits: The CD4 and CD8 compartments had a small share of their clonotypes in common.

One entry per CDR3 protein, called by TCRdb with MiXCR from the 5' RACE reads. The sample includes around 500,000 distinct CDR3 sequences, just over 20% seen only once; the top ten take about a sixth. V was trimmed by 1 base and J by 13 bases, leaving 19 bases between them. The CDR3 is made up of 15 amino acids. Germline CDR1 MNHNS, CDR2 SASEGT. Of note for this clonotype: Its matching antigen is unknown.

The source of this sequence is a man younger than 35 who received the YFV17D yellow fever vaccine. The chain recombines TRBV6-1 with TRBJ1-4; D is uncertain. The material was PBMCs, obtained about 21 days after the first yellow fever vaccination. CDR3 DNA: TGTGCCAGCAGTGAAGGGGCCGACGAGAGAAAAGGACTGTTTTTT. The encoded protein is CASSEGADERKGLFF.